This T cell receptor beta chain stems from a study of CD8 T cells in ankylosing spondylitis. General observations from the study: Both synovial fluid and blood in reactive arthritis had previously been reported to carry some motif variants.

This CDR3 comprises 13 residues. V shed 3 bases and J shed 5 bases, with 10 bases lying between them. This clonotype was seen only a few times. Its cognate antigen is unknown. Quantitative 5'-RACE was performed with molecular barcodes, and it yielded the TCR beta libraries. From the 5' RACE reads, TCRdb called clonotypes with MiXCR, one entry per CDR3 protein. Counted here are 350,000 to 400,000 distinct CDR3 sequences, approximately 22% occurring once; the ten biggest clones make up under 15%. The origin of this receptor is a male donor with ankylosing spondylitis or in good health (not recorded which). Sequencing input: blood, either unsorted or a sorted T cell fraction (not recorded which). The chain joins TRBV12-3 or TRBV12-4 to TRBJ2-5; D not certain. The CDR3 bases are TGTGCCAGCAGTTTTGGCGATTCGGAGACCCAGTACTTC. Encoded protein: CASSFGDSETQYF.